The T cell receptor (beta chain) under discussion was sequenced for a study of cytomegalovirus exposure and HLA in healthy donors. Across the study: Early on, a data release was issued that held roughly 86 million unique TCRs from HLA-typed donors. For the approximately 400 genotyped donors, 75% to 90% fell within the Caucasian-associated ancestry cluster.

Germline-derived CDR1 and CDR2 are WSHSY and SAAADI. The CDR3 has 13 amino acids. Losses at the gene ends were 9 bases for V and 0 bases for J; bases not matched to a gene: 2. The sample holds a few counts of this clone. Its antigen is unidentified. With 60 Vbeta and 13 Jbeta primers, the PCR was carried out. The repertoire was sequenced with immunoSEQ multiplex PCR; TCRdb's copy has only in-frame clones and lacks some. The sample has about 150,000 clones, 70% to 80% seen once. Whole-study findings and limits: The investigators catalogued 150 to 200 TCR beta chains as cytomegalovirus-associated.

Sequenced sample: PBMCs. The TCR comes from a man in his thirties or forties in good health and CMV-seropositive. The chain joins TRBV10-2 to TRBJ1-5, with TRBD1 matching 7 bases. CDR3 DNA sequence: TGCGCCAGTGGGACAGATAGCAATCAGCCCCAGCATTTT. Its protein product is CASGTDSNQPQHF.